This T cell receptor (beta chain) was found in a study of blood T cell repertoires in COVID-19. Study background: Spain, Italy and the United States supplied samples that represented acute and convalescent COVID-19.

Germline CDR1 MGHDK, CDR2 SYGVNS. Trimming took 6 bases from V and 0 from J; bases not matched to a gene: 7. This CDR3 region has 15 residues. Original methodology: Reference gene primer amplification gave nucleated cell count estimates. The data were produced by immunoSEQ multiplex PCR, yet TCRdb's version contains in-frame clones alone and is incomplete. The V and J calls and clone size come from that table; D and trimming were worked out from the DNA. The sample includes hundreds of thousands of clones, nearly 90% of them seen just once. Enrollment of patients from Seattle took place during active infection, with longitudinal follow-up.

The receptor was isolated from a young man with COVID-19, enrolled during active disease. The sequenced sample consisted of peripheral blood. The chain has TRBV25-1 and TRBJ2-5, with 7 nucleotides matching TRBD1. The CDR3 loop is CASSTGALHQETQYF. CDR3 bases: TGTGCCAGCAGCACAGGGGCATTACACCAAGAGACCCAGTACTTC.